This TCR beta chain was profiled in a study of cytomegalovirus exposure and HLA in healthy donors. Study overall: There were 100 million to 120 million unique TCR beta sequences, drawn from approximately 180 million T cells, in an earlier analysis. Findings of the study overall: Testing in vitro showed a few CMV-associated chains specific for CMV antigens.

This clone was found once. Antigen unknown. Vbeta (60) and Jbeta (13) primers were used in the PCR. This table comes from immunoSEQ multiplex PCR, and its TCRdb copy is limited to in-frame clones, with some not included. This table has 150,000 or so clones, 80% to 90% appearing once. The TCR sequence derives from a man between 18 and 35 years old in good health and CMV-seropositive. The material sequenced was PBMCs.

The CDR3 loop reads CASSASPGTEETQYF. CDR3 DNA: TGTGCCAGCAGTGCCAGTCCCGGGACAGAAGAGACCCAGTACTTC. V is TRBV2 and J is TRBJ2-5; the match to TRBD1 covers 7 bases. Trimming at V came to 4 bases and at J to 3 bases, leaving 8 bases not matched to a gene. The CDR3 runs 15 residues. Per the germline V gene, CDR1 is SNHLY and CDR2 is FYNNEI.